The entry below describes one T cell receptor beta chain. Profiling relied on immunoSEQ multiplex PCR, and the TCRdb table lists in-frame clones only, not all of them. The sample has more than 90,000 clones, about 96% seen once; the top ten hold over 0.25%. Trimming cost V 5 bases and J 5 bases; bases outside gene matches: 9. The CDR3 has 17 amino acids. Germline assignment: CDR1 LNHDA and CDR2 SQIVND (reference sequence). This record belongs to a study of technical replicates of blood from several donors. The TCR originated in a human donor in good health. Sequenced: T cells isolated from PBMCs. This chain joins TRBV19 and TRBJ2-1, with 13 bases identical to TRBD2. The CDR3 here is CASSLPPTSGGDNEQFF. In nucleotides, the CDR3 is TGTGCCAGTAGTCTTCCTCCAACTAGCGGGGGGGACAATGAGCAGTTCTTC.